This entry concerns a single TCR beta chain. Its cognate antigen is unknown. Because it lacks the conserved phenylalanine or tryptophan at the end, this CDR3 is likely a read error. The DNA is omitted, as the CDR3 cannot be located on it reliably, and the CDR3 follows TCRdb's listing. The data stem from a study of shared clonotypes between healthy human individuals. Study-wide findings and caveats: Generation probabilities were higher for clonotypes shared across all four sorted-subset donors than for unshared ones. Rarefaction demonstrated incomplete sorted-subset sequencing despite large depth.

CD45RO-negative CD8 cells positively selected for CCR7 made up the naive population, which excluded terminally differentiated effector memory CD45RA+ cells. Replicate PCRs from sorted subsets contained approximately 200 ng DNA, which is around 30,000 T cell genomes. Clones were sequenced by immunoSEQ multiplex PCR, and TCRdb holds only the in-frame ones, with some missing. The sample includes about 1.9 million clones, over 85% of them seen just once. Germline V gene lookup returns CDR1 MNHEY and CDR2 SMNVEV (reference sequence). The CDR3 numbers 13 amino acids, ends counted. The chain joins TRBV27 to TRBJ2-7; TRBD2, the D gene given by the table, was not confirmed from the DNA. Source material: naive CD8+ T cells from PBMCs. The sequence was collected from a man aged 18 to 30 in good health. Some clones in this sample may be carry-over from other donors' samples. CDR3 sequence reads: CASSPRGSGSPFL.